This TCR beta chain derives from a study of T cells expressing NK-cell markers. Study observations and caveats: The same clonotypes also predominated in the CD3+CD56-NKG2C+ fraction of a handful of donors.

The CDR3 has 14 residues. From germline, CDR1 is MNHEY and CDR2 SVGEGT. TCRdb re-called the 5' RACE reads and catalogs CDR3 proteins one per entry, DNA excluded. This table holds about 260,000 distinct CDR3 sequences. Of note for this clonotype: Its antigen is currently unknown.

Sequenced material: blood T cells: a sorted CD56 or NKG2C T cell subset, CD4+ or CD8+ T cells, or bulk PBMC T cells (not recorded which). The rearrangement joins TRBV6-2 or TRBV6-3 to TRBJ2-7; the TRBD1 assignment by TCRdb is unverifiable without DNA. This clonotype originated in a woman aged 18 to 75 in good health. Here the CDR3 reads CASDLPGPRSQQYF.